This TCR beta chain was captured in a study of T cell repertoires in cytomegalovirus infection. For the study at large: TCR beta signatures that were public indicated CMV infection and matching HLA type.

The table lists this clonotype with a few counts. There are 16 residues in the CDR3. Germline assignment: CDR1 KGHSH and CDR2 LQKENI. The ends were cut back, 1 base at V and 0 bases at J, with 10 bases in the middle. One entry per CDR3 protein, called by TCRdb with MiXCR from the reads. The profile shows a few hundred thousand distinct CDR3 sequences, roughly an eighth of them singletons. The chain joins TRBV18 to TRBJ1-5, with no clear D. Sequencing was carried out using PBMCs. This TCR came from a human donor in good health (CMV status not recorded). Some clones in this sample may be carry-over from other donors' samples. The CDR3 loop reads CASSPRQTDSNQPQHF. The CDR3 coding sequence is TGTGCCAGCTCACCACGGCAGACCGATAGCAATCAGCCCCAGCATTTT.